Below, 18 T cell receptor beta chains from the same sample are listed, as sequenced in a study of PD-L1 blockade in urothelial cancer. The repertoire was sequenced with immunoSEQ multiplex PCR; TCRdb's copy has only in-frame clones and lacks some. The profile shows about 120,000 clones, about 89% of them singletons. Described time point: peripheral blood 6 weeks after treatment start. The specimen comprised PBMCs, sampled around atezolizumab (anti-PD-L1) treatment. The origin of the receptors is a man aged 60-69 years with urothelial cancer.

The CDR3 loop reads CASSLSLAGDYEQYF. The CDR3 DNA follows: TGTGCCAGCAGCTTAAGCCTAGCGGGGGACTACGAGCAGTACTTC. The rearrangement links TRBV7-2 to TRBJ2-7; TRBD2 matches 10 bases. V trimming: 2 bases; J trimming: 3 bases; junction bases outside the gene matches: 4. CDR3 size: 15 residues. CDR1 and CDR2 (germline): SGHTA, FQGNSA. Full variable domain (rest looked up from reference TRBV7-2 and TRBJ2-7): GAGVSQSPSNKVTEKGKDVELRCDPISGHTALYWYRQSLGQGLEFLIYFQGNSAPDKSGLPSDRFSAERTGGSVSTLTIQRTQQEDSAVYLCASSLSLAGDYEQYFGPGTRLTVT.

The chain has TRBV29-1 and TRBJ1-4, with D maybe TRBD1 (6 bases). This CDR3 comprises 15 residues. Trimming left V 0 bases short and J 8 bases short, with 16 bases between. CDR1 is SQVTM and CDR2 is ANQGSEA in the germline V gene. This CDR3 is CSVEDPAGVREKLFF. CDR3 sequence (DNA): TGCAGCGTTGAAGATCCGGCAGGGGTACGAGAAAAACTGTTTTTT.

Only a few counts were recorded for this clone. V is TRBV28 and J is TRBJ1-6; D remains ambiguous. CDR1 and CDR2 from the germline V gene are MDHEN and SYDVKM. The CDR3 covers 11 residues. The V and J ends lost 7 bases and 7 bases respectively, with 5 bases between them. The CDR3, as DNA: TGTGCCAGCACGGGGAATTCACCCCTCCACTTT. Protein product: CASTGNSPLHF.

The rearrangement joins TRBV18 to TRBJ2-2; no clear D gene. The CDR3 loop spans 14 amino acids. Germline V gene sequence: CDR1 KGHSH, CDR2 LQKENI. V was pared by 0 bases and J by 8 bases, with 10 bases between. Here the CDR3 reads CASSPPQPGGELFF. In DNA, the CDR3 is TGTGCCAGCTCACCACCACAGCCCGGAGGGGAGCTGTTTTTT.

The V call is TRBV11-2, the J call TRBJ2-7; TRBD1 aligns across 9 bases. This CDR3 comprises 16 residues. V trimming: 0 bases; J trimming: 6 bases; junction bases outside the gene matches: 9. Germline CDR1 is SGHAT and CDR2 is FQNNGV. The CDR3 sequence is CASSLEGTGSIAEQYF. The DNA for the CDR3 is TGTGCCAGCAGCTTAGAAGGGACAGGGTCCATTGCCGAGCAGTACTTC.

The J gene is TRBJ2-3, the V gene TRBV4-1; 9 nucleotides line up with TRBD2. Germline V lookup: CDR1 MGHRA, CDR2 YSYEKL. CDR3 length: 13 residues. The trim removed 3 bases at V and 5 bases at J, leaving 0 bases unmatched. This CDR3 is CASSQRGGDTQYF. The CDR3 coding sequence is TGCGCCAGCAGCCAGCGGGGGGGAGATACGCAGTATTTT.

The chain is built from TRBV5-1 and TRBJ2-5, with 7 bases that match TRBD2. Germline lookup yields CDR1 SGHRS and CDR2 YFSETQ. CDR3 length equals 14 residues. With V trimmed by 4 bases and J by 5 bases, 8 bases remained unmatched. CDR3 sequence: CASSISGVGETQYF. The DNA for the CDR3 is TGCGCCAGCAGCATCAGCGGGGTGGGGGAGACCCAGTACTTC.

The chain joins TRBV28 to TRBJ2-3, with TRBD2 as a possible D gene (5 bases). Trimming took off 3 bases at V and 8 bases at J, with 12 bases between the two ends. The CDR3 loop spans 13 amino acids. Germline V gene lookup returns CDR1 MDHEN and CDR2 SYDVKM. CDR3 sequence (DNA): TGTGCCAGCAGTTTCAAGACTACACGTACGCAGTATTTT. Translation: CASSFKTTRTQYF. Supplemented by reference TRBV28 and TRBJ2-3, the full variable domain reads DVKVTQSSRYLVKRTGEKVFLECVQDMDHENMFWYRQDPGLGLRLIYFSYDVKMKEKGDIPEGYSVSREKKERFSLILESASTNQTSMYLCASSFKTTRTQYFGPGTRLTVL.

This chain links TRBV11-2 with TRBJ2-5, with 13 bases that match TRBD2. The J segment lost 2 bases and the V segment lost 5 bases, leaving 5 bases of the junction unmatched. Germline loops: CDR1 SGHAT, CDR2 FQNNGV. The CDR3 runs to 16 residues. The CDR3 loop reads CASSPGTSGKQETQYF. CDR3 DNA sequence: TGTGCCAGCAGCCCAGGGACTAGCGGGAAACAAGAGACCCAGTACTTC.

This clone was seen more than once but under ten times. This chain connects TRBV7-9 to TRBJ2-1; 12 bases agree with TRBD2. The CDR3 has 15 residues. Germline CDR1 SEHNR, CDR2 FQNEAQ (reference sequence). Losses at the gene ends were 4 bases for V and 8 bases for J; bases not matched to a gene: 6. CDR3 residues: CASSSSGRGTDEQFF. The CDR3 DNA follows: TGTGCCAGCAGCTCTAGCGGGAGGGGGACCGATGAGCAGTTCTTC. Together with reference TRBV7-9 and TRBJ2-1, the CDR3 gives the full variable domain: DTGVSQNPRHKITKRGQNVTFRCDPISEHNRLYWYRQTLGQGPEFLTYFQNEAQLEKSRLLSDRFSAERPKGSFSTLEIQRTEQGDSAMYLCASSSSGRGTDEQFFGPGTRLTVL.

This chain uses TRBV18 with TRBJ2-7; D gene unclear. Trimming cost V 0 bases and J 6 bases, with 6 bases left between them. Germline V lookup: CDR1 KGHSH, CDR2 LQKENI. The length of the CDR3 is 12 residues. As DNA, the CDR3 is TGTGCCAGCTCACCACCGGCAAGCGAGCAGTACTTC. It codes for CASSPPASEQYF.

The chain employs TRBV11-3 and TRBJ2-7; the match to TRBD2 covers 11 bases. The V gene end was trimmed by 5 bases and the J gene end by 5 bases; junction bases not matched to a gene: 11. There are 16 residues in the CDR3. Germline V gene data show CDR1 as SGHNT and CDR2 as YENEEA. For the CDR3, the DNA is TGTGCCAGCAGCCCCCGTCGAGGACTAGCGGGCAACGAGCAGTACTTC. It translates to CASSPRRGLAGNEQYF. Variable domain in full (rest from reference TRBV11-3 and TRBJ2-7): EAGVVQSPRYKIIEKKQPVAFWCNPISGHNTLYWYLQNLGQGPELLIRYENEEAVDDSQLPKDRFSAERLKGVDSTLKIQPAELGDSAVYLCASSPRRGLAGNEQYFGPGTRLTVT.

This clone appeared a few times. V usage is TRBV28 and J usage is TRBJ1-2; D is undetermined. The CDR3 runs 11 residues. The ends were cut back, 10 bases at V and 10 bases at J, with 16 bases in the middle. CDR1 and CDR2 (germline): MDHEN, SYDVKM. The CDR3 here is CATSAAVHYTF. CDR3 sequence (DNA): TGTGCCACCTCGGCGGCAGTCCACTACACCTTC.

This chain connects TRBV7-8 to TRBJ2-7; tentative D call: TRBD2 (5 bases). Germline-derived CDR1 and CDR2 are SGHVS and FQNEAQ. The V gene lost 5 bases and the J gene lost 4 bases, with 24 bases spanning the gap. CDR3 length: 17 residues. This CDR3 reads CASSRGAGSINLYEQYF. CDR3 sequence (DNA): TGTGCCAGCAGCCGGGGTGCAGGTTCCATAAATTTGTACGAGCAGTACTTC.

The V and J genes are TRBV6-1 and TRBJ1-5; 11 nucleotides agree with TRBD1. CDR3 length: 15 amino acids. Looked up from germline, CDR1 is MNHNS and CDR2 is SASEGT. V was clipped by 6 bases and J by 2 bases; unmatched bases: 3. CDR3 nucleotides: TGTGCCAGCAGGGACAGGGGGCTTGGCAATCAGCCCCAGCATTTT. Translating gives CASRDRGLGNQPQHF.

This clone turned up a few times. The chain joins TRBV25-1 to TRBJ1-1; D may be TRBD1 (5 bases). The CDR3 covers 15 residues. From germline, CDR1 is MGHDK and CDR2 SYGVNS. V lost 4 bases to trimming and J lost 4 bases, with 16 bases between them. CDR3 coding DNA: TGTGCCAGCAGTGCTCTCCCGCAGGGTGCCACTGAAGCTTTCTTT. Residues: CASSALPQGATEAFF.

The rearrangement uses TRBV7-9 and TRBJ2-5, with TRBD1 as a possible D gene (6 bases). Germline CDR1 reads SEHNR; CDR2 reads FQNEAQ (reference sequence). V lost 5 bases, J lost 3 bases, and 10 bases lay in between. This CDR3 contains 13 residues. The CDR3 region is CASSTTGKETQYF. CDR3 nucleotide sequence: TGTGCCAGCAGCACGACAGGAAAAGAGACCCAGTACTTC.

V and J are TRBV5-1 and TRBJ2-2; D is unresolved. Germline assignment: CDR1 SGHRS and CDR2 YFSETQ. The CDR3 consists of 13 residues. Between the trimmed V and J ends, which lost 0 bases and 4 bases, there was a span of 4 bases. CDR3 sequence: CASSLDFTGELFF. The CDR3 nucleotides read TGCGCCAGCAGCTTGGACTTCACCGGGGAGCTGTTTTTT.